The 23 T cell receptor beta chains reported below all come from one sample, sequenced in a study of blood T cell repertoires in COVID-19. Profiled with immunoSEQ multiplex PCR; TCRdb holds only in-frame clones, not every one. The table records 330,000 or so clones, about nine tenths of them present only once. Material for sequencing was PBMCs or T cells enriched from blood (not recorded which). The receptors come from a young woman who had been exposed to COVID-19.

This chain links TRBV7-9 with TRBJ1-1; 8 nucleotides match TRBD1. After removal of 0 bases from V and 5 bases from J, the junction contained 8 bases not matched to a gene. The CDR3 extends over 16 amino acids. Germline V gene sequence: CDR1 SEHNR, CDR2 FQNEAQ (reference sequence). The CDR3 coding sequence is TGTGCCAGCAGCTTAGCCGGACAGGGAGAGAGTACTGAAGCTTTCTTT. Encoded protein: CASSLAGQGESTEAFF.

The rearrangement links TRBV21-1 to TRBJ2-6; TRBD1, the table's D call, lacks a check against the DNA. TRBV21-1 is an annotated pseudogene. This CDR3 comprises 18 residues. This CDR3 is CASSKGGDRPSGANVLTF. The CDR3 DNA is TGTGCCAGCAGCAAAGGAGGGGACAGACCCTCTGGGGCCAACGTCCTGACTTTC.

V gene TRBV27 combines with J gene TRBJ2-6, with D possibly matching TRBD1 (6 bases). V lost 8 bases to trimming and J lost 0 bases, with 11 bases between them. The CDR3 extends over 15 amino acids. The V gene's germline CDR1 is MNHEY and CDR2 SMNVEV (reference sequence). CDR3: CASGRGSSGANVLTF. The CDR3 bases are TGTGCCAGCGGCAGGGGTAGCTCTGGGGCCAACGTCCTGACTTTC.

The V gene is TRBV24-1, the J gene TRBJ2-1, with D possibly being TRBD2 (6 bases). This CDR3 has 17 residues. Trimming removed 0 bases from V and 0 bases from J, with 11 bases in between. Germline lookup yields CDR1 KGHDR and CDR2 SFDVKD. The CDR3 region has the DNA TGTGCCACCAGTGATTTGGCAGGGAGGTCCTCCTACAATGAGCAGTTCTTC. Its protein is CATSDLAGRSSYNEQFF.

The chain employs TRBV9 and TRBJ2-7, with 7 bases that match TRBD2. V lost 4 bases, J lost 2 bases, and 6 bases stayed unmatched. CDR3 length equals 14 residues. Per the germline V gene, CDR1 is SGDLS and CDR2 is YYNGEE. The DNA for the CDR3 is TGTGCCAGCAGCACCGGGACTATAGCCTACGAGCAGTACTTC. Translation: CASSTGTIAYEQYF.

This clone came up once. This chain uses TRBV27 with TRBJ2-1, with TRBD2 identical over 7 bases. This CDR3 region has 15 residues. Trimming took 6 bases from V and 5 from J; bases not matched to a gene: 10. CDR1 and CDR2 (germline): MNHEY, SMNVEV (reference sequence). CDR3 sequence: CASRQTSQSNNEQFF. The DNA for the CDR3 is TGTGCCAGCAGGCAGACTAGCCAAAGTAACAATGAGCAGTTCTTC.

The chain is built from TRBV6-5 and TRBJ2-7, with 12 nucleotides matching TRBD1. The CDR3 is made up of 15 amino acids. CDR1 MNHEY and CDR2 SVGAGI come from the germline V gene. V gave up 6 bases and J gave up 4 bases; unmatched junction bases: 7. CDR3 coding DNA: TGTGCCAGCAGACTGGGACAGGGGGCGAGATACGAGCAGTACTTC. Translation: CASRLGQGARYEQYF.

The J gene is TRBJ2-5, the V gene TRBV21-1; the listed D gene, TRBD2, was not tested against the DNA. TRBV21-1 is a listed pseudogene. The CDR3 spans 16 residues. CDR3 DNA: TGTGCCAGCAGCAGACCACTAGCGGGCCGCCAAGAGACCCAGTACTTC. This sequence encodes CASSRPLAGRQETQYF.

At least ten counts were recorded for this clone. The chain links TRBV9 to TRBJ2-2; maybe TRBD1 (5 bases). The V gene lost 3 bases and the J gene lost 0 bases, with 15 bases spanning the gap. From germline, CDR1 is SGDLS and CDR2 YYNGEE. This CDR3 is built from 17 residues. The CDR3 region has the DNA TGTGCCAGCAGCGGCCGAATGACAGAACCGAACACCGGGGAGCTGTTTTTT. Translating gives CASSGRMTEPNTGELFF.

This clone occurred once. The V and J genes are TRBV3-1 (or the pseudogene TRBV3-2) and TRBJ2-1; 8 nucleotides align to TRBD2. Germline V gene sequence: CDR1 LGHDT, CDR2 YNNKEL (reference sequence). The CDR3 covers 15 residues. The J segment lost 3 bases and the V segment lost 4 bases, leaving 5 bases of the junction unmatched. The CDR3, as DNA: TGTGCCAGCAGCCCCCAACTAGCGGACTACAATGAGCAGTTCTTC. This translates into CASSPQLADYNEQFF.

The sample holds a few counts of this clone. This chain connects TRBV28 to TRBJ2-7; tentative D call: TRBD2 (5 bases). The CDR3 extends over 16 amino acids. CDR1 is MDHEN and CDR2 is SYDVKM in the germline V gene. Trimming removed 4 bases from V and 0 bases from J, with 16 bases in between. In DNA, the CDR3 is TGTGCCAGCAGTTCTGCCGGGGAACCCGCCTCCTACGAGCAGTACTTC. It is translated as CASSSAGEPASYEQYF.

The gene calls are TRBV28 and TRBJ1-1; weak D call: TRBD1 (5 bases). V dropped 6 bases and J dropped 3 bases, with 17 bases sitting between them. The length of the CDR3 is 15 residues. Germline values: CDR1 MDHEN, CDR2 SYDVKM. As DNA, the CDR3 is TGTGCCAGCAGGACGGCCCAGGGTATAGACACTGAAGCTTTCTTT. Its translation is CASRTAQGIDTEAFF.

The chain employs TRBV2 and TRBJ1-2; weak D call: TRBD1 (6 bases). This CDR3 spans 11 amino acids. Germline lookup yields CDR1 SNHLY and CDR2 FYNNEI. V lost 10 bases and J lost 6, with 12 bases in between. DNA of the CDR3: TGTGCCACACAGGGAAAGAATGGCTACACCTTC. As protein: CATQGKNGYTF.

This clone was observed a few times. The gene calls are TRBV19 and TRBJ1-2; 9 nucleotides agree with TRBD1. The CDR3 spans 14 residues. Losses at the gene ends were 6 bases for V and 2 bases for J; bases not matched to a gene: 4. Germline V gene data show CDR1 as LNHDA and CDR2 as SQIVND (reference sequence). CDR3 coding DNA: TGTGCCAGTAGGGGGACAGGGCAAAACTATGGCTACACCTTC. Residues: CASRGTGQNYGYTF.

The CDR3 protein is CSVELLASFSYNEQFF. CDR3 sequence (DNA): TGCAGCGTTGAGCTACTAGCGAGTTTCTCCTACAATGAGCAGTTCTTC. The chain uses TRBV29-1 and TRBJ2-1; 7 bases fit TRBD2. CDR3 length: 16 residues. Unmatched junction bases numbered 8, after V lost 3 bases and J lost 0 bases. Germline CDR1 and CDR2: SQVTM and ANQGSEA.

The chain combines TRBV15 with TRBJ2-7, with TRBD2 matching over 9 bases. CDR1 LNHNV and CDR2 YYDKDF come from the germline V gene (reference sequence). The CDR3 spans 16 residues. The V and J ends lost 1 base and 7 bases, in that order; junction bases with no gene match: 11. CDR3: CATSRAGGLAQGEQYF. CDR3 in DNA: TGTGCCACCAGCAGAGCGGGGGGACTAGCTCAGGGGGAGCAGTACTTC.

This clone is a singleton in its sample. This sequence joins TRBV5-1 and TRBJ2-5; 8 bases line up with TRBD1. Germline V lookup: CDR1 SGHRS, CDR2 YFSETQ. The junction had 7 bases not matched to a gene; V was cut back by 3 bases and J by 3 bases. CDR3 size: 15 residues. The CDR3 nucleotides are TGCGCCAGCAGCTCGACAGGGGCCTTCGAAGAGACCCAGTACTTC. Encoded protein: CASSSTGAFEETQYF.

This sequence joins TRBV11-2 and TRBJ2-7, with TRBD1 matching over 7 bases. Germline assignment: CDR1 SGHAT and CDR2 FQNNGV. The CDR3 is 14 residues long. The J segment lost 0 bases and the V segment lost 8 bases, leaving 7 bases of the junction unmatched. CDR3 loop: CASDPAGGSYEQYF. CDR3 coding DNA: TGTGCCAGCGACCCGGCAGGGGGCTCCTACGAGCAGTACTTC.

The V gene is TRBV5-1, the J gene TRBJ1-1, with D possibly being TRBD1 (6 bases). The V and J ends lost 0 bases and 2 bases respectively, with 11 bases between them. The CDR3 consists of 15 residues. The germline V gene has CDR1 SGHRS and CDR2 YFSETQ. This CDR3 reads CASSLGWGLNTEAFF. The CDR3 DNA reads as TGCGCCAGCAGCTTGGGGTGGGGGCTTAACACTGAAGCTTTCTTT.

The V and J genes are TRBV7-8 and TRBJ1-2, with 8 nucleotides matching TRBD1. Germline V gene lookup returns CDR1 SGHVS and CDR2 FQNEAQ. V lost 1 base, J lost 4 bases, and 8 bases stayed unmatched. CDR3 size: 16 residues. CDR3 bases: TGTGCCAGCAGCTTAGAGATCCCCGGGACAGGCTATGGCTACACCTTC. Protein product: CASSLEIPGTGYGYTF.

The chain links TRBV28 to TRBJ1-5; D gene uncertain. From germline, CDR1 is MDHEN and CDR2 SYDVKM. Trimming removed 3 bases from V and 6 bases from J, with 9 bases in between. This CDR3 has 13 amino acids. CDR3 region: CASSFIGGQPQHF. CDR3 bases: TGTGCCAGCAGTTTTATTGGCGGTCAGCCCCAGCATTTT.

CDR3 amino acids: CASRGTAHSFEGNQPQHF. CDR3 DNA sequence: TGTGCCAGCAGGGGGACAGCCCACAGCTTTGAAGGCAATCAGCCCCAGCATTTT. The V gene is TRBV2, the J gene TRBJ1-5, with 7 positions matching TRBD1. The CDR3 extends over 18 amino acids. Germline CDR1 is SNHLY and CDR2 is FYNNEI. The V and J ends lost 6 bases and 2 bases, in that order; junction bases with no gene match: 16. Together with reference TRBV2 and TRBJ1-5, the CDR3 gives the full variable domain: EPEVTQTPSHQVTQMGQEVILRCVPISNHLYFYWYRQILGQKVEFLVSFYNNEISEKSEIFDDQFSVERPDGSNFTLKIRSTKLEDSAMYFCASRGTAHSFEGNQPQHFGDGTRLSIL.

The V call is TRBV3-1 (or the pseudogene TRBV3-2), the J call TRBJ1-2; 7 bases align to TRBD1. The V segment lost 3 bases and the J segment 6 bases; nucleotides outside the gene matches: 7. The CDR3 runs to 14 residues. Germline V CDR1 and CDR2: LGHDT, YNNKEL (reference sequence). The CDR3 here is CASSQSTGTDGYTF. The CDR3 DNA is TGTGCCAGCAGCCAGAGTACCGGGACAGATGGCTACACCTTC.